The 6 T cell receptor beta chains below come from one sample, sequenced in a study of CD8 T cells in Susac syndrome (dated by TCRdb to between 2019 and 2020). The library was generated by the immunoSEQ multiplex PCR assay. RNA was extracted using the RNeasy kit, and about 0.5 to 1 ug of the RNA was reverse transcribed with random hexamers. In TCRdb, the public reads were trimmed at Q25 with fastp and aligned with MiXCR, with productive beta chains retained. Every distinct CDR3 protein forms one entry, paired with its most common genes and DNA. The sample table records 150,000 to 200,000 distinct CDR3 sequences; about 93% of these occur just once. In total, the top ten clones hold more than 0.11% of the sample. Sequencing was performed on CD4+ T cells from PBMCs. The receptors shown here come from a human donor in good health.

The V gene is TRBV6-1, the J gene TRBJ1-2, with no clear D. CDR1 and CDR2 from the germline V gene are MNHNS and SASEGT. V was shortened by 6 bases and J by 6 bases, with 11 bases between the two germline ends. The CDR3 sequence is 12 residues long. CDR3 loop: CASRGTTDGYTF. CDR3 DNA: TGTGCCAGCAGAGGAACCACGGATGGCTACACCTTC.

The J gene is TRBJ1-6, the V gene TRBV3-1, with 10 bases matching TRBD1. With 1 base clipped from V and 8 bases from J, the junction kept 5 bases outside the gene matches. The CDR3 length is 16 residues. Germline assignment: CDR1 LGHDT and CDR2 YNNKEL (reference sequence). The CDR3 DNA reads TGTGCCAGCAGCCAAGCTGGGGGACAGGGGTATTCACCCCTCCACTTT. Protein: CASSQAGGQGYSPLHF.

This chain links TRBV9 with TRBJ2-3; 10 bases fit TRBD2. Germline V CDR1 and CDR2: SGDLS, YYNGEE. With V trimmed by 0 bases and J by 3 bases, 1 base remained unmatched. The CDR3 contains 15 residues. CDR3 nucleotide sequence: TGTGCCAGCAGCGTAGATAGCGGGGGGACAGATACGCAGTATTTT. Its protein product is CASSVDSGGTDTQYF.

The CDR3 bases are TGTGCCAGTAACACCCCAGAGGGATGGCATGGCTACACCTTC. It translates to CASNTPEGWHGYTF. This chain joins TRBV19 and TRBJ1-2; D uncertain. The CDR3 runs to 14 residues. Germline CDR1 LNHDA, CDR2 SQIVND (reference sequence). The germline V and J ends were trimmed by 7 bases and 6 bases, with 18 bases remaining between them.

The J gene is TRBJ2-5, the V gene TRBV12-3 or TRBV12-4; D is possibly TRBD2 (6 bases). This CDR3 contains 15 residues. The V end was cut by 7 bases, the J end by 5 bases, with 20 bases between. Here the CDR3 reads CASTPVSREEETQYF. For the CDR3, the DNA is TGTGCCAGCACCCCCGTCAGCAGGGAGGAGGAGACCCAGTACTTC.

V is TRBV29-1 and J is TRBJ2-7; TRBD1 matches at 8 bases. CDR3 length: 15 amino acids. CDR1 and CDR2 (germline): SQVTM, ANQGSEA. V shed 6 bases and J 5 bases; nucleotides not matched to a gene: 15. CDR3 DNA: TGCAGCGTCCCCCTATCAGGGGGCGCCTTGGACGAGCAGTACTTC. Translation: CSVPLSGGALDEQYF.